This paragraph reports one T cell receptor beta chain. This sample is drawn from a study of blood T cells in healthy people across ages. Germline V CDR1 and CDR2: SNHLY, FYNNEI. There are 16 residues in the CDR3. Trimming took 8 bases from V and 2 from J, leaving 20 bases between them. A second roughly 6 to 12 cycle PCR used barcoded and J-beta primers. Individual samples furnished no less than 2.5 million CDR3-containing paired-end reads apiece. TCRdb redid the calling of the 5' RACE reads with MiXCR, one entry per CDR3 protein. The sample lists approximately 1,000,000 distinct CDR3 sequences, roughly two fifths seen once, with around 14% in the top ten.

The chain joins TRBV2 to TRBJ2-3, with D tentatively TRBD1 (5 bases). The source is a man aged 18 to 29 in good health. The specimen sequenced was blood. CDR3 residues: CASQRSRDRATDTQYF. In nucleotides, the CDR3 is TGTGCCAGCCAACGCTCTCGTGACAGAGCCACAGATACGCAGTATTTT.